What follows are 10 T cell receptor beta chains derived from one specimen sequenced in a study of post-analysis software for immune sequencing data. Overall study results and limits: Several TRBV segments were more frequent in patients than controls; TRBV5-6, TRBV5-1 and TRBV20-1 belonged to this group.

These receptors are not linked to any known antigen. Prepared TCR beta cDNA libraries contained unique molecular identifiers. Each CDR3 protein gets one entry after TCRdb re-called the PCR reads with MiXCR. The table shows hundreds of thousands of distinct CDR3 sequences, with 59% occurring only once. What was sequenced was blood. The origin of the receptors is a girl aged 2 to 10 with multiple sclerosis.

The chain has TRBV12-3 or TRBV12-4 and TRBJ1-4; no reliable D call. V lost 6 bases, J lost 7 bases, and 15 bases lay in between. The CDR3 runs to 14 residues. The CDR3 DNA is TGTGCCAGCAGCCTCCGAGGAGGGCGTGAAAAACTGTTTTTT. Its translation: CASSLRGGREKLFF.

This chain uses TRBV7-2 with TRBJ2-7; the D gene is possibly TRBD1 (5 bases). V dropped 2 bases and J dropped 7 bases, with 12 bases sitting between them. Looked up from germline, CDR1 is SGHTA and CDR2 is FQGNSA. The CDR3 runs 13 residues. CDR3 DNA: TGTGCCAGCAGCTTATTGCCCAGACAGGAGCAGTACTTC. Encoded protein: CASSLLPRQEQYF. Based on the CDR3 plus reference TRBV7-2 and TRBJ2-7, the full variable domain is GAGVSQSPSNKVTEKGKDVELRCDPISGHTALYWYRQSLGQGLEFLIYFQGNSAPDKSGLPSDRFSAERTGGSVSTLTIQRTQQEDSAVYLCASSLLPRQEQYFGPGTRLTVT.

The chain has TRBV20-1 and TRBJ2-7; maybe TRBD2 (5 bases). Germline assignment: CDR1 DFQATT and CDR2 SNEGSKA (reference sequence). This CDR3 has 12 amino acids. V gave up 6 bases and J gave up 6 bases, with 15 bases separating them. The CDR3 is CSASAGVGEQYF. The CDR3 nucleotides read TGCAGTGCCTCAGCCGGGGTTGGCGAGCAGTACTTC.

CDR3: CASSVARGKEETQYF. The CDR3 region has the DNA TGTGCCAGCAGCGTAGCGCGGGGGAAGGAAGAGACCCAGTACTTC. This chain uses TRBV9 with TRBJ2-5; 7 positions match TRBD2. V was pared by 0 bases and J by 3 bases, with 5 bases of the junction left unmatched. Germline V gives CDR1 SGDLS, CDR2 YYNGEE. The CDR3 sequence is 15 residues long. Together with reference TRBV9 and TRBJ2-5, the CDR3 gives the full variable domain: DSGVTQTPKHLITATGQRVTLRCSPRSGDLSVYWYQQSLDQGLQFLIQYYNGEERAKGNILERFSAQQFPDLHSELNLSSLELGDSALYFCASSVARGKEETQYFGPGTRLLVL.

This clonotype was recorded a few times. This chain uses TRBV6-5 with TRBJ2-7; 9 bases map to TRBD2. From germline, CDR1 is MNHEY and CDR2 SVGAGI. V lost 4 bases, J lost 0 bases, and 13 bases stayed unmatched. This CDR3 has 18 residues. The CDR3 loop reads CASSLHAVAGANSYEQYF. The CDR3 nucleotides read TGTGCCAGCAGTTTACATGCCGTAGCGGGAGCAAACTCCTACGAGCAGTACTTC.

The chain carries TRBV2 and TRBJ2-3; D is perhaps TRBD1 (5 bases). The CDR3 runs to 15 residues. V lost 4 bases and J 0 bases, leaving 11 bases between the germline ends. Germline assignment: CDR1 SNHLY and CDR2 FYNNEI. CDR3 amino acids: CASSADTLSTDTQYF. The CDR3 DNA is TGTGCCAGCAGTGCGGACACTCTGAGCACAGATACGCAGTATTTT. Using reference TRBV2 and TRBJ2-3 for the parts outside the CDR3, the full variable domain is EPEVTQTPSHQVTQMGQEVILRCVPISNHLYFYWYRQILGQKVEFLVSFYNNEISEKSEIFDDQFSVERPDGSNFTLKIRSTKLEDSAMYFCASSADTLSTDTQYFGPGTRLTVL.

The CDR3 protein is CSVAIAEAICEQYF. The CDR3 bases are TGCAGCGTCGCAATAGCGGAAGCGATCTGCGAGCAGTACTTC. The chain uses TRBV29-1 and TRBJ2-5, with D tentatively TRBD2 (6 bases). The end of the DNA aligns better with TRBJ2-7, so the J call may be wrong. This CDR3 spans 14 amino acids. Germline CDR1 SQVTM, CDR2 ANQGSEA.

The V and J genes are TRBV29-1 and TRBJ2-1; D gene uncertain. This CDR3 spans 12 amino acids. Germline V gene lookup returns CDR1 SQVTM and CDR2 ANQGSEA. V dropped 4 bases and J dropped 8 bases, with 12 bases sitting between them. CDR3 nucleotide sequence: TGCAGCGTTGGGGTTGTCGAGGATGAGCAGTTCTTC. Translation gives CSVGVVEDEQFF.

This clonotype came up a few times. A much larger clonotype is one base distant, so this may be a read error. The chain has TRBV24-1 and TRBJ1-2; D may be TRBD1 (6 bases). The CDR3 contains 12 residues. V was shortened by 7 bases and J by 4 bases, with 9 bases between the two germline ends. Germline V gene lookup returns CDR1 KGHDR and CDR2 SFDVKD. The CDR3 loop reads CATSPDSYGYTF. The CDR3 DNA reads TGTGCCACCAGCCCGGACAGCTATGGCTACACCTTC.

The rearrangement uses TRBV4-1 and TRBJ2-2; TRBD2 matches at 10 bases. Germline V CDR1 and CDR2: MGHRA, YSYEKL. The trim removed 4 bases at V and 2 bases at J, leaving 4 bases unmatched. This CDR3 is 16 amino acids long. The CDR3 nucleotides are TGCGCCAGCAGCCTTCTAGCGGGAGTTAACACCGGGGAGCTGTTTTTT. Translating it yields CASSLLAGVNTGELFF.